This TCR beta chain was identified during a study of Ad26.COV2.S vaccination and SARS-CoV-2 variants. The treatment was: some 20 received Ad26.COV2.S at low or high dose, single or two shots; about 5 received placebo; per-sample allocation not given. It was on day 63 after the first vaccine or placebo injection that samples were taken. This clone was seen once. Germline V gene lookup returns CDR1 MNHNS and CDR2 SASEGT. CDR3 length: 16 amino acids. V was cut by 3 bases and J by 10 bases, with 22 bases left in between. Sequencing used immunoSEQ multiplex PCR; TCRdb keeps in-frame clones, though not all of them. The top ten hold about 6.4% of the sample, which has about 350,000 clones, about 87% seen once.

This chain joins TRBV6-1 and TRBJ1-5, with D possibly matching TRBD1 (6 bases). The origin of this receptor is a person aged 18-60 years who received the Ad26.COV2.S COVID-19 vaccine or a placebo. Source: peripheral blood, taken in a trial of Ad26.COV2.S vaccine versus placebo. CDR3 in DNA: TGTGCCAGCAGTGACCGGGACATAAAACCTTCGGGCCCCCAGCATTTT. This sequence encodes CASSDRDIKPSGPQHF.